This T cell receptor (beta chain) was recovered during a study of T cells expressing NK-cell markers. Study in general: Seven HCMV-seropositive donors and one seronegative donor made up the eight sequenced donors.

Study outcomes and limitations: NKG2C+ dominant clonotype frequencies in 6 or 7 donors were roughly 1.0-8% of CD8+ T cells. HCMV specificity of expanded NKG2C+ T cell clones remained unclear.

5'RACE template switching built TCR beta cDNA with unique molecular identifiers. TCRdb re-called the 5' RACE reads, yielding one record per CDR3 amino acid sequence without DNA. The sample holds roughly 180,000 distinct CDR3 sequences. Comment on this clonotype: The antigen is unknown.

Germline values: CDR1 SGHVS, CDR2 FNYEAQ. The length of the CDR3 is 16 residues. The specimen sequenced was blood T cells: a sorted CD56 or NKG2C T cell subset, CD4+ or CD8+ T cells, or bulk PBMC T cells (not recorded which). This rearrangement joins TRBV7-6 to TRBJ2-7. This TCR was sampled from a woman aged 18-70 years in good health. The CDR3 here is CASSLPLSASSYEQYF.